The source of this T cell receptor beta chain is a study of cytomegalovirus exposure and HLA in healthy donors. On the study more broadly: HLA-typed donors contributed 65 million to 95 million unique TCRs, which were held in an early data release.

Study-wide points: When analyzed later, a missense DCLRE1C variant was found to be linked to TCR beta V- and J-gene trimming. Analysis performed later found roughly 18,000 TCR beta sequences associated with HLA alleles at 0.05 false discovery rate.

The PCR was carried out with 60 Vbeta primers and 13 Jbeta primers. In the original processing: Later, an analysis found 75 million to 90 million unique TCR beta chains, and 10 million to 11 million of these were shared. Clones were read by immunoSEQ multiplex PCR, and TCRdb kept only the in-frame ones, dropping some. That table furnishes V, J and clone size, whereas the DNA furnished D and trimming. The sample gives about 140,000 clones, roughly 80% of which show up once; 2.5% to 4% is in the top ten. Of note for this clone: Its antigen is undetermined.

The sequenced sample was PBMCs. This receptor was identified in a man in his forties in good health and CMV-seronegative.

CDR3 nucleotide sequence: TGTGCCAGCAGCCGTCTTGCGGGCTCACAGCTCGAGCAGTACTTC. Encoded protein: CASSRLAGSQLEQYF. This chain connects TRBV9 to TRBJ2-7, with D tentatively TRBD2 (5 bases). CDR3 size: 15 residues. V was pared by 4 bases and J by 6 bases, with 20 bases between. The germline CDR1 and CDR2 sequences are SGDLS and YYNGEE.